This TCR beta chain was recorded in a study of regulatory T cells in long-lasting Graves disease. Through Arm-PCR of CDR3 regions and iRepertoire HTBI primers, TCR beta libraries were built. Each CDR3 protein is one row after TCRdb ran MiXCR on the multiplex PCR reads. The data show more than 400,000 distinct CDR3 sequences, approximately 16% seen once. With 10 bases removed from V and 1 base from J, the gap between germline ends came to 20 bases. The CDR3 has 15 amino acids. CDR1 is MDHEN and CDR2 is SYDVKM in the germline V gene. In this sample, this clonotype turned up many times. Time point given: newly diagnosed GD, antithyroid drugs for less than 3 months. After RNA was extracted from PBMCs, the TCR library was made from it. The same data also went into a second study, on T cells in Graves' hyperthyroidism and ophthalmopathy.

The specimen was peripheral blood mononuclear cells (PBMCs), collected at new diagnosis, from a patient treated with antithyroid drugs. This clonotype was sampled from a woman aged 30 to 39 with Graves disease. The chain links TRBV28 to TRBJ2-7; D gene unclear. This CDR3 is CATGIPGLLSYEQYF. CDR3 DNA sequence: TGTGCCACCGGAATTCCGGGCCTTCTGTCCTACGAGCAGTACTTC.